The clone carrying this T cell receptor (beta chain) has a count of ten or more. Its specificity is not known. This specimen comes from a study of blood T cells in healthy people across ages. Whole-study results and caveats: The recorded TCR beta diversity per million T cells decreased in a roughly linear manner with age.

About 10 milliliters of peripheral blood were drawn from each donor into EDTA-treated tubes. Through a sample-barcoded 5' primer and a J-beta primer mix, a second PCR was run for roughly 6 to 12 cycles. A single record per CDR3 protein comes from TCRdb applying MiXCR to the 5' RACE reads. The repertoire holds hundreds of thousands of distinct CDR3 sequences, with 25% to 35% as singletons. The CDR3 length is 12 residues. Trimming removed 5 bases from V and 8 bases from J; junction bases left unmatched: 3. J is TRBJ2-1 and V is TRBV12-3 or TRBV12-4; 7 bases line up with TRBD1. The sequence came from a woman older than 75 in good health. The sequenced sample was blood. Here the CDR3 DNA reads TGTGCCAGCAGTGACAGGGCATATGAGCAGTTCTTC. Translation gives CASSDRAYEQFF.